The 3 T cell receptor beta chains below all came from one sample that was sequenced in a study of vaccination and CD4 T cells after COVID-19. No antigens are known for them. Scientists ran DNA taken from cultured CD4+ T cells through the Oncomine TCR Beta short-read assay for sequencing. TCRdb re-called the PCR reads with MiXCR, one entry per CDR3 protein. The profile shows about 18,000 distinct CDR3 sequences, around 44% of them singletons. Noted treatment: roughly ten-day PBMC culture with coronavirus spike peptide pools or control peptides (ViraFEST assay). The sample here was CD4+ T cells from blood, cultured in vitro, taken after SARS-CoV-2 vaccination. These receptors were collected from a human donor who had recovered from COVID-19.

CDR3 in amino acids: CASSFKGGTEAFF. The DNA for the CDR3 is TGTGCCAGCAGCTTCAAGGGTGGGACTGAAGCTTTCTTT. This chain uses TRBV7-9 with TRBJ1-1; D not certain. The CDR3 has 13 residues. Germline V gene lookup returns CDR1 SEHNR and CDR2 FQNEAQ (reference sequence). V was cut by 3 bases and J by 5 bases, with 10 bases left in between.

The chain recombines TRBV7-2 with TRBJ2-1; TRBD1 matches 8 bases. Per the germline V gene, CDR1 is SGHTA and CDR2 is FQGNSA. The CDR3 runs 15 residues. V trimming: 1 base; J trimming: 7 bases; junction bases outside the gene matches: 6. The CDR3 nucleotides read TGTGCCAGCAGCTTAGTGCCAGGGGGCAGGAATGAGCAGTTCTTC. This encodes CASSLVPGGRNEQFF. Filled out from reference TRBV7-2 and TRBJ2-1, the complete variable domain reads GAGVSQSPSNKVTEKGKDVELRCDPISGHTALYWYRQSLGQGLEFLIYFQGNSAPDKSGLPSDRFSAERTGGSVSTLTIQRTQQEDSAVYLCASSLVPGGRNEQFFGPGTRLTVL.

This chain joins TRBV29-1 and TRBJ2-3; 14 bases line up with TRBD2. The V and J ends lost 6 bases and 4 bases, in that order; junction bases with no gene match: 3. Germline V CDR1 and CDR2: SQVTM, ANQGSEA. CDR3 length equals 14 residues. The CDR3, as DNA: TGCAGCGTGACTAGCGGGGGGGCAGCAGATACGCAGTATTTT. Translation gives CSVTSGGAADTQYF.